This T cell receptor beta chain was sequenced during a study of cytomegalovirus exposure and HLA in healthy donors. CDR1 is SGHDN and CDR2 is FVKESK in the germline V gene. Trimming stripped 3 bases from V and 2 bases from J, with 13 bases between. The CDR3 runs to 15 residues. Assay used: immunoSEQ multiplex PCR; TCRdb lists only in-frame clones, some missing. The table records about 200,000 clones, roughly 87% of them present only once. The TCR originated in a young woman in good health and CMV-seropositive. Sequencing input: PBMCs. This chain connects TRBV14 to TRBJ1-2; D may be TRBD1 (5 bases). The CDR3 DNA reads as TGTGCCAGCAGCCATTCCGGGCAGGGCAACTATGGCTACACCTTC. Translation: CASSHSGQGNYGYTF.